The 19 T cell receptor beta chains below were found in one sample sequenced in a study of blood T cell repertoires in COVID-19 (TCRdb year 2020). Library method: the immunoSEQ multiplex PCR assay. Here the immuneACCESS table is served through TCRdb, limited to in-frame sequences with V and J called. Missing clones are a known gap in these copies; in checked studies unresolved V genes cover under half, and the rest lacks a known reason. In this sample the table shows 350,000 or so clones, just over 85% of which occur a single time. Clones ranked in the top ten supply about 4% of the sample. The specimen was PBMCs or T cells enriched from blood (not recorded which). The receptors were gathered from a woman aged 40 to 55 with acute COVID-19.

The sample holds a few counts of this clone. This chain uses TRBV10-3 with TRBJ1-2, with 8 positions matching TRBD1. V lost 6 bases and J lost 3; bases outside the gene matches: 6. The CDR3 totals 14 residues. Germline lookup yields CDR1 ENHRY and CDR2 SYGVKD. The DNA of the CDR3 is TGTGCCATCAGCTTGGGACAGGCCGACTATGGCTACACCTTC. This codes for CAISLGQADYGYTF.

This chain uses TRBV5-5 with TRBJ1-1; D gene uncertain. Germline assignment: CDR1 SGHKS and CDR2 YYEKEE (reference sequence). V lost 6 bases, J lost 2 bases, and 14 bases lay in between. The CDR3 length is 14 residues. The DNA for the CDR3 is TGTGCCAGCACCCCGTTACAAGAAAACACTGAAGCTTTCTTT. Translating it yields CASTPLQENTEAFF.

The V and J genes are TRBV12-5 and TRBJ2-7, with D unclear. Trimming shortened V by 4 bases and J by 3 bases, and 7 bases separated the two germline ends. This CDR3 comprises 12 residues. Germline loops: CDR1 LGHNT, CDR2 FRNRAP. The chain's CDR3 is CASGYGDYEQYF. The CDR3 DNA follows: TGTGCTAGTGGTTATGGAGACTACGAGCAGTACTTC.

The V and J genes are TRBV27 and TRBJ2-3; TRBD2 matches at 15 bases. V lost 5 bases to trimming and J lost 4 bases; unmatched junction nucleotides: 4. Germline CDR1 MNHEY, CDR2 SMNVEV (reference sequence). The length of the CDR3 is 16 residues. In DNA form, the CDR3 reads TGTGCCAGCAGTGAAGGACTAGCGGGGGGGGCAGATACGCAGTATTTT. This translates into CASSEGLAGGADTQYF.

The V call is TRBV3-1 (or the pseudogene TRBV3-2), the J call TRBJ2-1; possible D gene TRBD1, 6 bases. CDR3 length: 12 amino acids. Trimming took 4 bases from V and 9 from J, leaving 10 bases between them. Germline assignment: CDR1 LGHDT and CDR2 YNNKEL (reference sequence). The CDR3 nucleotides read TGTGCCAGCAGCCCACAGGGCTCTGAGCAGTTCTTC. Translated, it gives CASSPQGSEQFF.

V usage is TRBV3-1 (or the pseudogene TRBV3-2) and J usage is TRBJ1-2; tentatively, D is TRBD1 (6 bases). The CDR3 contains 18 residues. In germline, CDR1 is LGHDT, CDR2 YNNKEL (reference sequence). V lost 1 base and J lost 4, with 22 bases in between. This CDR3 is CASSQVSPTGMGVYGYTF. CDR3 in DNA: TGTGCCAGCAGCCAAGTGTCCCCAACAGGGATGGGCGTCTATGGCTACACCTTC.

This clone was seen a few times. V and J are TRBV19 and TRBJ1-3; D ambiguous. Germline V gene sequence: CDR1 LNHDA, CDR2 SQIVND (reference sequence). This CDR3 contains 13 residues. The V and J ends lost 9 bases and 2 bases respectively, with 11 bases between them. The CDR3 DNA follows: TGTGCCAGCTCGTTGGCAGCTGGAAACACCATATATTTT. As protein: CASSLAAGNTIYF. Looking up the rest from reference TRBV19 and TRBJ1-3 gives the full variable domain: DGGITQSPKYLFRKEGQNVTLSCEQNLNHDAMYWYRQDPGQGLRLIYYSQIVNDFQKGDIAEGYSVSREKKESFPLTVTSAQKNPTAFYLCASSLAAGNTIYFGEGSWLTVV.

This clone was seen once. This chain connects TRBV7-8 to TRBJ2-5; D remains unclear. In germline, CDR1 is SGHVS, CDR2 FQNEAQ. The CDR3 loop spans 13 amino acids. The ends were cut back, 1 base at V and 5 bases at J, with 8 bases in the middle. In DNA form, the CDR3 reads TGTGCCAGCAGCTTAGGACTGATGGAGACCCAGTACTTC. Translation: CASSLGLMETQYF.

In its sample, this clone was seen once. This chain links TRBV3-1 (or the pseudogene TRBV3-2) with TRBJ1-4; 12 bases fit TRBD1. V trimming: 2 bases; J trimming: 10 bases; junction bases outside the gene matches: 2. The CDR3 spans 14 residues. The germline V gene encodes CDR1 LGHDT and CDR2 YNNKEL (reference sequence). The CDR3 nucleotides are TGTGCCAGCAGCCAAAGGGACAGGGGGCCAAAACTGTTTTTT. Encoded protein: CASSQRDRGPKLFF.

The chain uses TRBV12-3 or TRBV12-4 and TRBJ1-1; no clear D. The CDR3 consists of 11 residues. V was trimmed by 6 bases and J by 3 bases, leaving 5 bases between them. This CDR3 is CASRFDTEAFF. CDR3 bases: TGTGCCAGCAGATTCGACACTGAAGCTTTCTTT.

CDR3 in amino acids: CASSQQTGGLEKLFF. The CDR3 region has the DNA TGTGCCAGCAGTCAGCAGACAGGGGGCCTTGAAAAACTGTTTTTT. V and J are TRBV2 and TRBJ1-4; TRBD1 agrees at 10 bases. The CDR3 contains 15 residues. Germline V lookup: CDR1 SNHLY, CDR2 FYNNEI. Trimming at V came to 5 bases and at J to 7 bases, leaving 7 bases not matched to a gene. The whole variable domain, filled in from reference TRBV2 and TRBJ1-4, reads EPEVTQTPSHQVTQMGQEVILRCVPISNHLYFYWYRQILGQKVEFLVSFYNNEISEKSEIFDDQFSVERPDGSNFTLKIRSTKLEDSAMYFCASSQQTGGLEKLFFGSGTQLSVL.

V usage is TRBV10-3 and J usage is TRBJ2-3; 10 bases match TRBD2. The trim removed 8 bases at V and 6 bases at J, leaving 8 bases unmatched. The CDR3 runs 14 residues. The germline CDR1 and CDR2 sequences are ENHRY and SYGVKD. The CDR3 nucleotides are TGTGCCATCGCGCCTAGCGGGAGTGGGGATACGCAGTATTTT. Its translation: CAIAPSGSGDTQYF.

This sequence joins TRBV18 and TRBJ1-5, with TRBD1 as a possible D gene (5 bases). This CDR3 is built from 15 residues. V lost 3 bases and J 1 base, leaving 10 bases between the germline ends. The V gene's germline CDR1 is KGHSH and CDR2 LQKENI. The chain's CDR3 is CASSPGGESNQPQHF. In DNA, the CDR3 is TGTGCCAGCTCACCGGGAGGGGAGAGCAATCAGCCCCAGCATTTT.

CDR3 nucleotides: TGTGCCAGCAGCTCAAAAGGACACGAAACCGGGGAGCTGTTTTTT. It encodes CASSSKGHETGELFF. The chain employs TRBV7-9 and TRBJ2-2, with D perhaps TRBD1 (5 bases). Germline V gene lookup returns CDR1 SEHNR and CDR2 FQNEAQ (reference sequence). The CDR3 length is 15 residues. V was clipped by 4 bases and J by 5 bases, with 14 bases between them.

This rearrangement joins TRBV5-5 to TRBJ1-1, with 7 bases lining up with TRBD1. This CDR3 has 15 amino acids. V shed 4 bases and J 0 bases; nucleotides not matched to a gene: 6. In germline, CDR1 is SGHKS, CDR2 YYEKEE (reference sequence). The DNA of the CDR3 is TGTGCCAGCAGCAACGCCGGGACAGTGAACACTGAAGCTTTCTTT. Amino acids: CASSNAGTVNTEAFF. Drawing the rest from reference TRBV5-5 and TRBJ1-1, the complete variable domain is DAGVTQSPTHLIKTRGQQVTLRCSPISGHKSVSWYQQVLGQGPQFIFQYYEKEERGRGNFPDRFSARQFPNYSSELNVNALLLGDSALYLCASSNAGTVNTEAFFGQGTRLTVV.

The chain has TRBV7-9 and TRBJ1-1; 8 bases fit TRBD1. The germline V gene encodes CDR1 SEHNR and CDR2 FQNEAQ (reference sequence). CDR3 length equals 14 residues. Trimming at V came to 2 bases and at J to 6 bases, leaving 5 bases not matched to a gene. The CDR3: CASSLTGGTAEAFF. The CDR3 nucleotides are TGTGCCAGCAGCTTAACAGGGGGGACCGCTGAAGCTTTCTTT.

The rearrangement links TRBV5-3 to TRBJ2-3; tentatively, D is TRBD2 (5 bases). TRBV5-3 is an ORF for which the function is uncertain. The CDR3 runs 14 residues. Trimming shortened V by 2 bases and J by 0 bases, and 7 bases separated the two germline ends. CDR3 loop: CARSFLASTDTQYF. The CDR3 nucleotides are TGTGCCAGAAGCTTTTTAGCGAGCACAGATACGCAGTATTTT.

The rearrangement uses TRBV21-1 and TRBJ2-7; the D call of TRBD1 is as the table states it, not checked on the DNA. TRBV21-1 is an annotated pseudogene. The CDR3 covers 18 residues. The chain's CDR3 is CASSKGCRGIPNGYEQYF. The CDR3 coding sequence is TGTGCCAGCAGCAAAGGTTGTAGGGGAATCCCCAATGGCTACGAGCAGTACTTC.

The chain employs TRBV5-1 and TRBJ1-2; 7 bases agree with TRBD1. The germline V gene has CDR1 SGHRS and CDR2 YFSETQ. The CDR3 has 15 amino acids. Trimming at V came to 2 bases and at J to 4 bases, leaving 8 bases not matched to a gene. The CDR3 loop is CASSLGRGRAYGYTF. CDR3 nucleotides: TGCGCCAGCAGCTTAGGTAGGGGGCGAGCCTATGGCTACACCTTC.